A selection of T cell receptor beta chains follows, all from one sample in a study of blood T cell repertoires in COVID-19. The table came from immunoSEQ multiplex PCR; TCRdb's copy has only in-frame clones and leaves some out. This table has approximately 180,000 clones, roughly nine tenths appearing once. The sample was PBMCs or T cells enriched from blood (not recorded which). All receptors come from a woman aged 40-49 years with acute COVID-19. Both conserved end residues are part of each CDR3. D genes are given only for firm matches. Clone sizes are given selectively: once, few, many, or a class where the clone is expanded.

cdr3_nt: TGTGCCACTAAACGGAGTTCGGGCAATCAGCCCCAGCATTTT
cdr3_aa: CATKRSSGNQPQHF
d_call: NA
cdr3_length: 14
j_call: TRBJ1-5
clone_size: NA
v_call: TRBV19

cdr3_nt: TGTGCCAGTACGTGGGGCCCGAGACGAAATGAAAAACTGTTTTTT
cdr3_aa: CASTWGPRRNEKLFF
d_call: NA
cdr3_length: 15
j_call: TRBJ1-4
clone_size: NA
v_call: TRBV19

cdr3_nt: TGTGCCAGCATGGCGGGGGGTTTCGAGCAGTACTTC
cdr3_aa: CASMAGGFEQYF
d_call: TRBD2
cdr3_length: 12
j_call: TRBJ2-7
clone_size: NA
v_call: TRBV28

cdr3_nt: TGTGCCAGCAGTTTAATACAGCCCAGGGGGGTTGAAAAACTGTTTTTT
cdr3_aa: CASSLIQPRGVEKLFF
d_call: TRBD1
cdr3_length: 16
j_call: TRBJ1-4
clone_size: NA
v_call: TRBV27

cdr3_nt: TGTGCCAGCAGCTTAACCGGGACACGGGCGATTAATGAGCAGTTCTTC
cdr3_aa: CASSLTGTRAINEQFF
d_call: NA
cdr3_length: 16
j_call: TRBJ2-1
clone_size: NA
v_call: TRBV7-3

cdr3_nt: TGCGCCAGCAGCCAAGAGAGGGCTAGAAGTCCCTACGAGCAGTACTTC
cdr3_aa: CASSQERARSPYEQYF
d_call: NA
cdr3_length: 16
j_call: TRBJ2-7
clone_size: NA
v_call: TRBV4-1

cdr3_nt: TGTGCCAGCTCACCAGGACAGGGTGGGCAGCCCCAGCATTTT
cdr3_aa: CASSPGQGGQPQHF
d_call: TRBD1
cdr3_length: 14
j_call: TRBJ1-5
clone_size: NA
v_call: TRBV18

cdr3_nt: TGTGCCAGCAGCCAGTCACAGGGATCCACAGATACGCAGTATTTT
cdr3_aa: CASSQSQGSTDTQYF
d_call: NA
cdr3_length: 15
j_call: TRBJ2-3
clone_size: NA
v_call: TRBV4-2

cdr3_nt: TGCGCCAGCAGCTTGGAAGGGGGAGGGGCTAGAGAGACCCAGTACTTC
cdr3_aa: CASSLEGGGARETQYF
d_call: NA
cdr3_length: 16
j_call: TRBJ2-5
clone_size: many
v_call: TRBV5-1

cdr3_nt: TGTGCCAGCAGTCGAGCCCAGGGGAATGAGCAGTTCTTC
cdr3_aa: CASSRAQGNEQFF
d_call: NA
cdr3_length: 13
j_call: TRBJ2-1
clone_size: NA
v_call: TRBV6-5

cdr3_nt: TGTGCCAGCAGCATGGTTCAGAGTCCGGGGGAGCAGTACTTC
cdr3_aa: CASSMVQSPGEQYF
d_call: NA
cdr3_length: 14
j_call: TRBJ2-7
clone_size: NA
v_call: TRBV7-8

cdr3_nt: TGTGCCAGCAGCGCATCTGGACAGGGAAACACTGAAGCTTTCTTT
cdr3_aa: CASSASGQGNTEAFF
d_call: TRBD1
cdr3_length: 15
j_call: TRBJ1-1
clone_size: NA
v_call: TRBV5-5

cdr3_nt: TGCGCCAGCAGCTCGGACAGCACCTATGGCTACACCTTC
cdr3_aa: CASSSDSTYGYTF
d_call: NA
cdr3_length: 13
j_call: TRBJ1-2
clone_size: NA
v_call: TRBV5-1